This TCR beta chain was recorded in a study of shared clonotypes between healthy human individuals. About this clone itself: The antigen remains unidentified.

The J segment lost 8 bases and the V segment lost 4 bases, leaving 7 bases of the junction unmatched. The CDR3 runs to 14 residues. Germline V lookup: CDR1 SGHTA, CDR2 FQGNSA. Notes on the study in general: Some clonotypes were shared by all four sorted-subset donors, while others were not shared. The non-shared ones had lower generation probabilities than the shared ones.

The table came from immunoSEQ multiplex PCR; TCRdb's copy has only in-frame clones and leaves some out. The data contain around 1.1 million clones, around 77% of them singletons. Specimen: memory CD4+ T cells from PBMCs. Subset denoted: CD45RA-negative fraction. The TCR originated in a man aged 18-30 years in good health. Some clones in this sample may be carry-over from other donors' samples. This chain uses TRBV7-2 with TRBJ1-2; TRBD1 matches 10 bases. The CDR3 sequence: CASSYYGTGEGYTF. The CDR3 nucleotides read TGTGCCAGCAGCTACTACGGGACAGGGGAAGGCTACACCTTC.